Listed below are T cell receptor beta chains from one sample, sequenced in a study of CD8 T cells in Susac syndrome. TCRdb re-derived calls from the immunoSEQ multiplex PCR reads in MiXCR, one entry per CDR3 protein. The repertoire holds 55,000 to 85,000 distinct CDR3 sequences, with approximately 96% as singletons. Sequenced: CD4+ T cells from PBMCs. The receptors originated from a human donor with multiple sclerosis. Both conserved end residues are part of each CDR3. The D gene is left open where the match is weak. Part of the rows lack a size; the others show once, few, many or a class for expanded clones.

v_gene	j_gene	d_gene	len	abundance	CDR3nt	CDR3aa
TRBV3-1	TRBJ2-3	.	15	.	TGTGCCAGCAGCCAAGAGGACTATTCCACAGATACGCAGTATTTT	CASSQEDYSTDTQYF
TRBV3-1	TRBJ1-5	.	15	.	TGTGCCAGCAGCCACCGGGGGGGGGCAAATCAGCCCCAGCATTTT	CASSHRGGANQPQHF
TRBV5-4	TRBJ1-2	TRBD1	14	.	TGTGCCAGCAGCTGGGACAGGATTAACTATGGCTACACCTTC	CASSWDRINYGYTF
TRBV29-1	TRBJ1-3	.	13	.	TGCAGCGTTGCGGTTACTGGGGGAAACACCATATATTTT	CSVAVTGGNTIYF
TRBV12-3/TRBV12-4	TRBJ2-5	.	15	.	TGTGCCAGCAGCCTCCCCGGGTTCCGTGCCGAGACCCAGTACTTC	CASSLPGFRAETQYF
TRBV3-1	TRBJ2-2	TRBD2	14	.	TGTGCCAGCATAGCGGGGGCAAACACCGGGGAGCTGTTTTTT	CASIAGANTGELFF
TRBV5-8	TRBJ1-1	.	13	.	TGTGCCACAACCCGGGGGACCCGCGCTGAAGCTTTCTTT	CATTRGTRAEAFF
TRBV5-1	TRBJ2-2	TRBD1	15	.	TGCGCCAGCAGTTCAACAGGGGTCGACACCGGGGAGCTGTTTTTT	CASSSTGVDTGELFF
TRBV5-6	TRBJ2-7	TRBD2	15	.	TGTGCCAGCAGCGTACTAGCGGGGACCTCCTACGAGCAGTACTTC	CASSVLAGTSYEQYF
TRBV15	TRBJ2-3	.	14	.	TGTGCCACCAGTCGGGGCGGGGTCACAGATACGCAGTATTTT	CATSRGGVTDTQYF
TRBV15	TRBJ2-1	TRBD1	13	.	TGTGCCACCCAGACAGGGGGCCACAATGAGCAGTTCTTC	CATQTGGHNEQFF
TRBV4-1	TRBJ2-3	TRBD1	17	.	TGCGCCAGCAGCCAAGGTATACGTTTGACAGGGGACGATACGCAGTATTTT	CASSQGIRLTGDDTQYF
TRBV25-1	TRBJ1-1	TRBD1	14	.	TGTGCCAGCAGTGAGGGACAGGGAGGCACTGAAGCTTTCTTT	CASSEGQGGTEAFF
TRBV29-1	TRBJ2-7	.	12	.	TGCAGCGTTGCCCCTGGGGGTGGCGAGCAGTACTTC	CSVAPGGGEQYF
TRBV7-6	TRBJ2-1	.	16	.	TGTGCCAGCAGCCCCAAGTTTTCAGGCTTCTTTGGTGAGCAGTTCTTC	CASSPKFSGFFGEQFF
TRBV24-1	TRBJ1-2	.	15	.	TGTGCCACCAGTGGGACCGGGACGGCTACCTATGGCTACACCTTC	CATSGTGTATYGYTF
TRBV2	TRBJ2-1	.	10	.	TGTGCCAGCAGTCGGCGTTTCCAGTTCTTC	CASSRRFQFF
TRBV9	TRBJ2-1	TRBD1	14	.	TGTGCCAGCAGCGCGGACAGGTCCTTCAATGAGCAGTTCTTC	CASSADRSFNEQFF
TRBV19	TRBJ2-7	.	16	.	TGTGCCAGTACTATGGCTCAGGGGAATCCTTCCTACGAGCAGTACTTC	CASTMAQGNPSYEQYF
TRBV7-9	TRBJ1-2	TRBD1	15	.	TGTGCCAGCAGTGCCGCGGGACAGGGGGCAAGGAGGAGCACCTTC	CASSAAGQGARRSTF
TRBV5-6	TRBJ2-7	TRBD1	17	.	TGTGCCAGCAGCCCCCCAATCCTGACAGGGTTCTCCTACGAGCAGTACTTC	CASSPPILTGFSYEQYF
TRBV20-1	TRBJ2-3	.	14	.	TGCAGTGCTAGAGGTATCGGTCACACAGATACGCAGTATTTT	CSARGIGHTDTQYF
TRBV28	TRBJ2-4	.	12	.	TGTGCCAGCAGTTTAGACCGGAGGTTTCAGTACTTC	CASSLDRRFQYF
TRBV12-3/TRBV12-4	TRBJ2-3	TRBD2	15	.	TGTGCCAGCAGCCCCGCGGGGGGGAGCACAGATACGCAGTATTTT	CASSPAGGSTDTQYF
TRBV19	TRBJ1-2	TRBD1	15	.	TGTGCCAGTAGGGAGATGATGGGACAGAACTATGGCTACACCTTC	CASREMMGQNYGYTF
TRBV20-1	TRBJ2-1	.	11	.	TGCAGTGCTAGAGCAGCCGGTGAGCAGTTCTTC	CSARAAGEQFF
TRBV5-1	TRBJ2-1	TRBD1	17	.	TGCGCCAGCAGCGCGCCGGACAGGGTTCAGTCCTACAATGAGCAGTTCTTC	CASSAPDRVQSYNEQFF
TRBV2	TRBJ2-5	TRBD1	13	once	TGTGCCAGCAGACCAAGGGGGCTGGGGACCCAGTACTTC	CASRPRGLGTQYF
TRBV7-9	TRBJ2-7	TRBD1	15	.	TGTGCCAGCAGCCCTAGACAGGGAAGGTTAGGCGAGCAGTACTTC	CASSPRQGRLGEQYF
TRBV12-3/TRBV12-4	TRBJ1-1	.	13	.	TGTGCCAGCAGACTGGGGGTTAGCACTGAAGCTTTCTTT	CASRLGVSTEAFF
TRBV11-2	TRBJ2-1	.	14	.	TGTGCCAGCAGCCGGGGCCTGGGATTTGTCGAGCAGTTCTTC	CASSRGLGFVEQFF
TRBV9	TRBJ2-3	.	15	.	TGTGCCAGCAGCGTAGGAGGGATGAGCACAGATACGCAGTATTTT	CASSVGGMSTDTQYF
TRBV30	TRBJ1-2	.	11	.	TGTGCCTGGAGTGCCCGGTGGGGCTACACCTTC	CAWSARWGYTF
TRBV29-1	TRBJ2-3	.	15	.	TGCAGCGTTGTGGGGAGCGGAGCTGGCACAGATACGCAGTATTTT	CSVVGSGAGTDTQYF
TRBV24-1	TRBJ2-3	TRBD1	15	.	TGTGCCACCAGTGAAACGACAGGGAGCACAGATACGCAGTATTTT	CATSETTGSTDTQYF
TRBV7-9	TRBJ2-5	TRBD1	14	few	TGTGCCAGCAGCTTAACAGGGGGCGTCGAGACCCAGTACTTC	CASSLTGGVETQYF
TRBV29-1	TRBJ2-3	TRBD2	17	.	TGCAGCGTTGATGCAGTAGCGGGGGACCTATTCACAGATACGCAGTATTTT	CSVDAVAGDLFTDTQYF
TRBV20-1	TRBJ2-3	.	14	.	TGCAGTGCTTCGCAGCAGCAGACGATCCCGTGGCAGTATTTT	CSASQQQTIPWQYF
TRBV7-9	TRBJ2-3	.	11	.	TGTGCCAGCAGGGATCGGCAGGGGACGTATTTT	CASRDRQGTYF
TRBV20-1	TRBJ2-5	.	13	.	TGCAGTGCACTGGAAGGGACCGGGGAGACCCAGTACTTC	CSALEGTGETQYF
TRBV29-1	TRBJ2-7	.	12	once	TGCAGCGGCATTGGGGGTTCCTACGAGCAGTACTTC	CSGIGGSYEQYF
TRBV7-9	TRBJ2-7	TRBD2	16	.	TGTGCCAGCAGCTTAGTACAACGGGGGGGCAGGTACGAGCAGTACTTC	CASSLVQRGGRYEQYF
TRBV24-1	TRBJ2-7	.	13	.	TGTGCCACCAGTGCGGACAGCTCCTACGAGCAGTACTTC	CATSADSSYEQYF
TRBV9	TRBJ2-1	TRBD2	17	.	TGTGCCAGCAGCGCTCTCGTGATAGCGGGGGGTTACAATGAGCAGTTCTTC	CASSALVIAGGYNEQFF
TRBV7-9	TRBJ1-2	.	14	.	TGTGCCAGCAGCTCGGTCGACAGGACTGGCGGCTACACCTTC	CASSSVDRTGGYTF
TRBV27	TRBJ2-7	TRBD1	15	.	TGTGCCAGCAGTACACGGGACAGCCCGCCTTACGAGCAGTACTTC	CASSTRDSPPYEQYF
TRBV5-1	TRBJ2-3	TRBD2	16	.	TGCGCCAGCAGCTGGAGTAGCGGGGCCCCCCAGGGTACGCAGTATTTT	CASSWSSGAPQGTQYF
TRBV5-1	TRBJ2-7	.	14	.	TGCGCCAGCAGCTTGACAGGGTTAGAGTACGAGCAGTACTTC	CASSLTGLEYEQYF
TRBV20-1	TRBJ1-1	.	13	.	TGCAGTGCTAGACGGGGGAGGAACACTGAAGCTTTCTTT	CSARRGRNTEAFF
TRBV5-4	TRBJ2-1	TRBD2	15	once	TGTGCCAGCAGTTCCCAACGGGGGGGCAGTAATGAGCAGTTCTTC	CASSSQRGGSNEQFF
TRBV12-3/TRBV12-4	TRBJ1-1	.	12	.	TGTGCCAGCACCAACCTTAGGGGCTCTTCTTTCTTT	CASTNLRGSSFF
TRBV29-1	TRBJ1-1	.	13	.	TGCAGCGTACTCAGGGTCCTGAACACTGAAGCTTTCTTT	CSVLRVLNTEAFF
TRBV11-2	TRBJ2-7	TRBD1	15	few	TGTGCCAGCAGCCCGGGACAGGGGGGGTCATACGAGCAGTACTTC	CASSPGQGGSYEQYF
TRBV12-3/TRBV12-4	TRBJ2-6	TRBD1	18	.	TGTGCCAGCAGTCCAGCCCGGACAGGGTTAGCTGGGGCCAACGTCCTGACTTTC	CASSPARTGLAGANVLTF
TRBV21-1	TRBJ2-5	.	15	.	TGTGCCAGCAGCAAAACGGACGGGGGAGGGGAGACCCAGTACTTC	CASSKTDGGGETQYF